This T cell receptor (beta chain) was documented in a study of graft-versus-host responses after intestinal transplantation. Study-wide background: Induction with anti-thymocyte globulin, then tacrolimus and steroids for approximately three years, was given to all recipients. Study findings and constraints: GvH clones were found in recipient marrow; some appeared first in ileum or blood.

Germline-derived CDR1 and CDR2 are MDHEN and SYDVKM. The V segment lost 8 bases and the J segment 0 bases; nucleotides outside the gene matches: 6. The CDR3 is 14 residues long. Note on this clone: Its antigen is currently unknown.

Method: immunoSEQ multiplex PCR; TCRdb's copy keeps in-frame clones and lacks some. Here the sample spans more than 95,000 clones, about 90% being singletons. The sample here was unstimulated CD4+ T cells sorted from spleen or lymph node cells, taken before intestinal transplant. The rearrangement links TRBV28 to TRBJ2-5; 7 bases are shared with TRBD2. The sequence came from a human donor who received an intestinal transplant. The CDR3 region has the DNA TGTGCCAGCGGGACGCGGGAGTACCAAGAGACCCAGTACTTC. Protein sequence: CASGTREYQETQYF.